The 5 T cell receptor beta chains below come from one sample, sequenced in a study of cytomegalovirus exposure and HLA in healthy donors. Use of 60 Vbeta and 13 Jbeta primers characterized the PCR. Sequencing was performed with immunoSEQ multiplex PCR; in TCRdb, only in-frame clones are kept and a portion is missing. The sample lists 200,000 or so clones; more than 70% were seen once. Sequences were obtained from PBMCs. These receptors all come from a human donor in good health.

The V and J genes are TRBV5-4 and TRBJ1-1, with D possibly matching TRBD1 (6 bases). The CDR3 runs to 13 residues. The germline V gene encodes CDR1 SGHNT and CDR2 YYREEE (reference sequence). Trimming removed 5 bases from V and 0 bases from J, with 8 bases in between. CDR3 amino acids: CASRSGVNTEAFF. The CDR3 DNA sequence: TGTGCCAGCAGGTCAGGGGTGAACACTGAAGCTTTCTTT. The full variable domain, its missing parts supplied by reference TRBV5-4 and TRBJ1-1, is ETGVTQSPTHLIKTRGQQVTLRCSSQSGHNTVSWYQQALGQGPQFIFQYYREEENGRGNFPPRFSGLQFPNYSSELNVNALELDDSALYLCASRSGVNTEAFFGQGTRLTVV.

The rearrangement joins TRBV9 to TRBJ2-6; 11 bases map to TRBD2. The CDR3 spans 17 residues. The germline gives CDR1 SGDLS, CDR2 YYNGEE. Trimming at V came to 4 bases and at J to 3 bases, leaving 6 bases not matched to a gene. The CDR3 DNA is TGTGCCAGCAGCTCGTTAGCGGGAGGGTTTGGGGCCAACGTCCTGACTTTC. Its translation is CASSSLAGGFGANVLTF.

Worth noting for this clone: The junction shows a germline mismatch at one end, possibly a read error. The gene calls are TRBV7-9 and TRBJ1-1; 9 bases are shared with TRBD1. The CDR3 loop spans 14 amino acids. Looked up from germline, CDR1 is SEHNR and CDR2 is FQNEAQ (reference sequence). DNA of the CDR3: TGTTCCAGCAGCCAGACAGGGGGAGGCACTGAAGCTTTCTTT. Translation gives CSSSQTGGGTEAFF.

This chain uses TRBV5-1 with TRBJ2-3; 8 nucleotides line up with TRBD2. V was clipped by 0 bases and J by 5 bases; unmatched bases: 2. CDR3 length: 14 amino acids. Germline V CDR1 and CDR2: SGHRS, YFSETQ. The DNA for the CDR3 is TGCGCCAGCAGCTTGGCAGCGGGAGAAGATACGCAGTATTTT. As protein: CASSLAAGEDTQYF.

This clone appeared a single time. V gene TRBV18 combines with J gene TRBJ2-7; 7 bases match TRBD1. CDR3 length equals 15 residues. V lost 5 bases and J lost 4; bases outside the gene matches: 11. Germline CDR1 reads KGHSH; CDR2 reads LQKENI. In DNA, the CDR3 is TGTGCCAGCTCAGCCTTACAGGGGAACATGTACGAGCAGTACTTC. This codes for CASSALQGNMYEQYF. Based on the CDR3 plus reference TRBV18 and TRBJ2-7, the full variable domain is NAGVMQNPRHLVRRRGQEARLRCSPMKGHSHVYWYRQLPEEGLKFMVYLQKENIIDESGMPKERFSAEFPKEGPSILRIQQVVRGDSAAYFCASSALQGNMYEQYFGPGTRLTVT.